The subject of this entry is one T cell receptor beta chain. Its recognized antigen is unknown. Within one base of it there is no much larger clone, and no base qualities were kept. This sample is part of a study of T-cell reconstitution after alpha-beta-depleted transplantation in children (dated by TCRdb to the mid-2010s). With respect to the entire study: Using TCR repertoire profiling, the study followed T-cell immune reconstitution in a quantitative way in children after TCRalphabeta/CD19-depleted allogeneic hematopoietic cell transplantation.

Library prep was done by PCR. Sequencing was performed on an Illumina HiSeq 2500. To normalize quantification of the TCRbeta repertoire, the TCR libraries were built with molecular barcoding that relied on unique molecular identifiers. The public reads were quality trimmed at Q25 with fastp and then assembled into clones with MiXCR by TCRdb, keeping productive beta chains. Every entry covers one CDR3 protein and lists the most common genes and DNA from its rows. Recorded for this sample are 490,000 or so distinct CDR3 sequences; 12% of them occurred a single time. About 5.4% of the sample goes to the ten largest clones. After removal of 3 bases from V and 6 bases from J, the junction retains 4 bases not matched to a gene. Taken from the germline V gene, the CDR1 and CDR2 loops are SGDLS and YYNGEE. Inclusive of the bounding cysteine and phenylalanine, the CDR3 is 13 residues long. Only the CDR3 part of the read is kept: 39 bases, read in frame from the first base.

The V gene is TRBV9 and the J gene is TRBJ1-2; TRBD1 matches 8 bases in the middle. The material sequenced was PBMCs from the stem cell graft donor, taken from the stem cell graft. The TCR was taken from a human donor who donated a stem cell graft to a child with combined immunodeficiency. CDR3 protein: CASSALQGDGYTF. The bases read TGTGCCAGCAGCGCCCTACAGGGGGATGGCTACACCTTC.